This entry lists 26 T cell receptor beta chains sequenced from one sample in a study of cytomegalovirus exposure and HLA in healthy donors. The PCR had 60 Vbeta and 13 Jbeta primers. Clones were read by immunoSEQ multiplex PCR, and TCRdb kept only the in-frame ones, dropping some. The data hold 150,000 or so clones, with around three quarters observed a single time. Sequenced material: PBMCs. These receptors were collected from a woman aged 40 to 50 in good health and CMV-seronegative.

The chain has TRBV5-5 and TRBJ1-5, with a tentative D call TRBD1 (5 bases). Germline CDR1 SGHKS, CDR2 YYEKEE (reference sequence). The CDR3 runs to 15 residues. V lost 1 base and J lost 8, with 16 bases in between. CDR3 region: CASSLIGGDFEPQHF. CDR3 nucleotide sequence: TGTGCCAGCAGCTTGATAGGAGGGGATTTCGAGCCCCAGCATTTT.

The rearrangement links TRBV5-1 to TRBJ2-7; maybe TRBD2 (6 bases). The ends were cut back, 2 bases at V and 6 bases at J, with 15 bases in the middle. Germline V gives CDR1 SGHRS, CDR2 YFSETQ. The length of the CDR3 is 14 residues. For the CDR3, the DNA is TGCGCCAGCAGCTTTGAGGACTACCCCGTCGAGCAGTACTTC. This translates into CASSFEDYPVEQYF. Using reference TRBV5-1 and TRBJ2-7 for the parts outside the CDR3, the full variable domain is KAGVTQTPRYLIKTRGQQVTLSCSPISGHRSVSWYQQTPGQGLQFLFEYFSETQRNKGNFPGRFSGRQFSNSRSEMNVSTLELGDSALYLCASSFEDYPVEQYFGPGTRLTVT.

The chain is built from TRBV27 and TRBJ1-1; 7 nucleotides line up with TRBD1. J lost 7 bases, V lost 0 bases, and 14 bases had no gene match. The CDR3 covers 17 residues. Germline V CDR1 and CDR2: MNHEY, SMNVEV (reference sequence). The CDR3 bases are TGTGCCAGCAGTTTATCCCCGGGACAGTCCTTTGGGTATGAAGCTTTCTTT. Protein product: CASSLSPGQSFGYEAFF.

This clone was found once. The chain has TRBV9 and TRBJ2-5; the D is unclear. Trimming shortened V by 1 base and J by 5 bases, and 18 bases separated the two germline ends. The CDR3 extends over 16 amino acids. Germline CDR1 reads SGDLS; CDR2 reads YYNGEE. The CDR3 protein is CASSVTNGVGFETQYF. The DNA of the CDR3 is TGTGCCAGCAGCGTAACGAACGGAGTTGGGTTCGAGACCCAGTACTTC. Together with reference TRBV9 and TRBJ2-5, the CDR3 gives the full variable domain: DSGVTQTPKHLITATGQRVTLRCSPRSGDLSVYWYQQSLDQGLQFLIQYYNGEERAKGNILERFSAQQFPDLHSELNLSSLELGDSALYFCASSVTNGVGFETQYFGPGTRLLVL.

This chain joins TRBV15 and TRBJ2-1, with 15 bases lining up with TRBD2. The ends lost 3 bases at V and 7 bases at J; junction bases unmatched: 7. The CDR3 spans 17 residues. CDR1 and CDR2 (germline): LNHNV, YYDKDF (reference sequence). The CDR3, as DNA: TGTGCCACCAGCAGTTCGGGACTAGCGGGGGGTTCTAATGAGCAGTTCTTC. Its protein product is CATSSSGLAGGSNEQFF.

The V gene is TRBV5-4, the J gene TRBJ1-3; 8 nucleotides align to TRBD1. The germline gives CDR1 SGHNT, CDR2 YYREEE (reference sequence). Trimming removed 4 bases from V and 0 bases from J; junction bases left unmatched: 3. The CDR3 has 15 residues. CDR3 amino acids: CASSADRASGNTIYF. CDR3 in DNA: TGTGCCAGCAGCGCGGACAGGGCCTCTGGAAACACCATATATTTT. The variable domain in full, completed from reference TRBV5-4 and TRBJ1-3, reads ETGVTQSPTHLIKTRGQQVTLRCSSQSGHNTVSWYQQALGQGPQFIFQYYREEENGRGNFPPRFSGLQFPNYSSELNVNALELDDSALYLCASSADRASGNTIYFGEGSWLTVV.

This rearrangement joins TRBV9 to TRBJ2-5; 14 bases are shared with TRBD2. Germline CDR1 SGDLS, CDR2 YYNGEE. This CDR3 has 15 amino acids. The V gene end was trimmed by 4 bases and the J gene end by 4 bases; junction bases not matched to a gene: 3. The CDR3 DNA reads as TGTGCCAGCAGCCCGGGACTAGCGGGGGCAGAGACCCAGTACTTC. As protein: CASSPGLAGAETQYF.

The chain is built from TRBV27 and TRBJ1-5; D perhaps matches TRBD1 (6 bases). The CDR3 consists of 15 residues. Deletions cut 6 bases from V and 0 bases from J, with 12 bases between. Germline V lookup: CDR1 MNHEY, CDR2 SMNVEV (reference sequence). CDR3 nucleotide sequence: TGTGCCAGCAGACAGGGAAAGTATAGCAATCAGCCCCAGCATTTT. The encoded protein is CASRQGKYSNQPQHF.

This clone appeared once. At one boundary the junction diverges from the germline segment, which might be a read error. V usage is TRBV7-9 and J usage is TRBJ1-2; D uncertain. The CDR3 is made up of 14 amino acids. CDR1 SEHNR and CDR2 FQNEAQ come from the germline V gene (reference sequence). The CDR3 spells CSSSFAGANYGYTF. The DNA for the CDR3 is TGTTCCAGCAGCTTCGCCGGAGCTAACTATGGCTACACCTTC.

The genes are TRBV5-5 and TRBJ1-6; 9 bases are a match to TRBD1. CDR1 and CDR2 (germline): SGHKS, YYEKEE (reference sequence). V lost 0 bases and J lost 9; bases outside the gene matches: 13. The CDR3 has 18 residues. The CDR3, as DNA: TGTGCCAGCAGCTTGGCCCCTAGGACAGGGGCTTTGGGTTCACCCCTCCACTTT. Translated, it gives CASSLAPRTGALGSPLHF.

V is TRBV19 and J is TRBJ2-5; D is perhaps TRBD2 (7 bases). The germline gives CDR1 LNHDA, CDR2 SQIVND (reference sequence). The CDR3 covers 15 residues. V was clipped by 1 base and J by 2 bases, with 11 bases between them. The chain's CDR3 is CASSIVRGGQETQYF. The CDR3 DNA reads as TGTGCCAGTAGTATAGTGAGGGGGGGGCAAGAGACCCAGTACTTC.

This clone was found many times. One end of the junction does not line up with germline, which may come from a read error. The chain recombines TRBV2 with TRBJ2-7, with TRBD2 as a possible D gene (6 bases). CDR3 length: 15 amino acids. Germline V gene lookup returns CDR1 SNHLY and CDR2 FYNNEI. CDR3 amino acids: CASGERVLSSYEQYF. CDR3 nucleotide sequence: TGTGCCAGCGGTGAGCGGGTCTTAAGCTCCTACGAGCAGTACTTC. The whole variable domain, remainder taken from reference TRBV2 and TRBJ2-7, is EPEVTQTPSHQVTQMGQEVILRCVPISNHLYFYWYRQILGQKVEFLVSFYNNEISEKSEIFDDQFSVERPDGSNFTLKIRSTKLEDSAMYFCASGERVLSSYEQYFGPGTRLTVT.

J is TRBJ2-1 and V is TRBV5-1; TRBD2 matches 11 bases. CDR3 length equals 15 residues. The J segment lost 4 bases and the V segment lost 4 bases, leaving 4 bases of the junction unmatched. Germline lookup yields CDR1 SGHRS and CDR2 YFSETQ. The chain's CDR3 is CASSDRTSGYNEQFF. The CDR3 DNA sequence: TGCGCCAGCAGCGATCGGACTAGCGGGTACAATGAGCAGTTCTTC.

In DNA, the CDR3 is TGTGCCAGCCACCTCTTAGCTAACTATGGCTACACCTTC. Its translation is CASHLLANYGYTF. The chain employs TRBV6-5 and TRBJ1-2; no reliable D call. V lost 8 bases to trimming and J lost 0 bases, with 10 bases between them. The germline CDR1 and CDR2 sequences are MNHEY and SVGAGI. This CDR3 is 13 amino acids long.

CDR3 region: CASSLWVQGRYGYGYTF. The CDR3 DNA reads TGTGCCAGCAGCCTTTGGGTACAGGGAAGGTATGGCTATGGCTACACCTTC. The chain links TRBV7-9 to TRBJ1-2, with D tentatively TRBD1 (6 bases). CDR3 length equals 17 residues. The germline V gene encodes CDR1 SEHNR and CDR2 FQNEAQ (reference sequence). V dropped 5 bases and J dropped 4 bases, with 23 bases sitting between them.

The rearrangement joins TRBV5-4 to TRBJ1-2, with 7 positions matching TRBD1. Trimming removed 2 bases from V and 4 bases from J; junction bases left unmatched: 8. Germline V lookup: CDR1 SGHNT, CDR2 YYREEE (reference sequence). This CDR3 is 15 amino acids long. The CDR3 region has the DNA TGTGCCAGCAGCTTCGCCGACAGGGTTGGCTATGGCTACACCTTC. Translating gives CASSFADRVGYGYTF. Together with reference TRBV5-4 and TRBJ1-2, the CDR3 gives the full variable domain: ETGVTQSPTHLIKTRGQQVTLRCSSQSGHNTVSWYQQALGQGPQFIFQYYREEENGRGNFPPRFSGLQFPNYSSELNVNALELDDSALYLCASSFADRVGYGYTFGSGTRLTVV.

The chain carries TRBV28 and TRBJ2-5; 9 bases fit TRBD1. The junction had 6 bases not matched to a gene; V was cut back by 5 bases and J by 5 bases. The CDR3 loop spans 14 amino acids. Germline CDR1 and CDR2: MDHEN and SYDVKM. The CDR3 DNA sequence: TGTGCCAGCAGTCCCGGGACAGGGTTGGAGACCCAGTACTTC. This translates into CASSPGTGLETQYF. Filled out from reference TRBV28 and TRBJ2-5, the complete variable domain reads DVKVTQSSRYLVKRTGEKVFLECVQDMDHENMFWYRQDPGLGLRLIYFSYDVKMKEKGDIPEGYSVSREKKERFSLILESASTNQTSMYLCASSPGTGLETQYFGPGTRLLVL.

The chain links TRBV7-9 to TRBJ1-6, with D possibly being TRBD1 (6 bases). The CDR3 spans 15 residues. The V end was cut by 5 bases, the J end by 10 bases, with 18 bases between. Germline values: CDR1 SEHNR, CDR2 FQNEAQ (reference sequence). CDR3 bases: TGTGCCAGCAGCCCCCAGGACAGTCATCGGTCACCCCTCCACTTT. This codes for CASSPQDSHRSPLHF.

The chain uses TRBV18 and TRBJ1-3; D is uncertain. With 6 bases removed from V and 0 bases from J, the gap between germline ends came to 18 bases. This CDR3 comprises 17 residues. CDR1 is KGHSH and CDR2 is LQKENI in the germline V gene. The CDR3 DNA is TGTGCCAGCTCTCCTGGACTCTGGGAGAGCTCTGGAAACACCATATATTTT. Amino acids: CASSPGLWESSGNTIYF.

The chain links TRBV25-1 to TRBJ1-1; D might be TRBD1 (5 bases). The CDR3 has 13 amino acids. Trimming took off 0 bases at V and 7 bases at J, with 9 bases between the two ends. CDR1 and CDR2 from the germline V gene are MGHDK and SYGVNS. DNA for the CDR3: TGTGCCAGCAGTGAATATAGGGGTCTTGAAGCTTTCTTT. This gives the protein CASSEYRGLEAFF.

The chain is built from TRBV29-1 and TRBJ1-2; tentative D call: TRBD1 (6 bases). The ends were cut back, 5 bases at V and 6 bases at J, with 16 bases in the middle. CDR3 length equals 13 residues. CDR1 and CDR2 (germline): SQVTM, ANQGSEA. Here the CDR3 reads CSVPPTGGDGYTF. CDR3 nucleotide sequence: TGCAGCGTTCCCCCGACAGGCGGAGATGGCTACACCTTC.

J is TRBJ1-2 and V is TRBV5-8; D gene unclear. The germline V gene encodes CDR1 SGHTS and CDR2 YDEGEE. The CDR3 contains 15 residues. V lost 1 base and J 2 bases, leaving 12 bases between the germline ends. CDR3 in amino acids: CASSLLYPRNYGYTF. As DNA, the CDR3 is TGTGCCAGCAGCTTGCTCTACCCCCGAAACTATGGCTACACCTTC.

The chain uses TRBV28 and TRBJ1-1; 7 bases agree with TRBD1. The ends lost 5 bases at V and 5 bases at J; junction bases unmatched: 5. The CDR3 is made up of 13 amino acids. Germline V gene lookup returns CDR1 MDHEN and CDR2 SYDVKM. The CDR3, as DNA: TGTGCCAGCAGTCCCACAGGGGAAACTGAAGCTTTCTTT. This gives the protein CASSPTGETEAFF.

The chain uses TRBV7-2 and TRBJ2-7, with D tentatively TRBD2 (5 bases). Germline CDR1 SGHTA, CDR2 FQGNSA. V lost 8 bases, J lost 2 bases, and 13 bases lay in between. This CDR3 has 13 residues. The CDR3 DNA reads TGTGCCAGCGGACTGGAAGTAACCTACGAGCAGTACTTC. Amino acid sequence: CASGLEVTYEQYF.

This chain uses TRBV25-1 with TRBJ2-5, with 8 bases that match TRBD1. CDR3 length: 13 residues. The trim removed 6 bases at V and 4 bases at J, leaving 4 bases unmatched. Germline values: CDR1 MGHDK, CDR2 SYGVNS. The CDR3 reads CASSQGAGETQYF. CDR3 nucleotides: TGTGCCAGCAGCCAGGGGGCCGGAGAGACCCAGTACTTC.

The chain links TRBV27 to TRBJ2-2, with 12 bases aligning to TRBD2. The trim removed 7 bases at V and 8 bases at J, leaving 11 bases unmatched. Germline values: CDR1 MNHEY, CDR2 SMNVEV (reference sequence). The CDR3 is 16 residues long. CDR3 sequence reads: CASTKGLAGGPGELFF. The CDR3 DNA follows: TGTGCCAGCACCAAAGGGCTAGCGGGGGGGCCAGGGGAGCTGTTTTTT.